Shown below are 12 T cell receptor beta chains from a single sample sequenced in a study of CD8 T cells in ankylosing spondylitis. Study-level results: Seemingly characteristic of ankylosing spondylitis blood was a TCR beta motif consisting of about 8 highly homologous variants.

TCRdb redid the calling of the 5' RACE reads with MiXCR, one entry per CDR3 protein. This table holds about 500,000 distinct CDR3 sequences, more than 9.5% found once. What these receptors recognize is not known. The sequencing input was blood, either unsorted or a sorted T cell fraction (not recorded which). The receptor set was obtained from a male donor with ankylosing spondylitis.

The chain uses TRBV19 and TRBJ2-1; unclear D gene. Germline V gene data show CDR1 as LNHDA and CDR2 as SQIVND (reference sequence). V was pared by 5 bases and J by 13 bases, with 12 bases between. This CDR3 has 11 residues. The CDR3 nucleotides read TGTGCCAGTAGTGGATACAGTGAACAGTTCTTC. This gives the protein CASSGYSEQFF. The full variable domain, with the rest looked up from reference TRBV19 and TRBJ2-1, is DGGITQSPKYLFRKEGQNVTLSCEQNLNHDAMYWYRQDPGQGLRLIYYSQIVNDFQKGDIAEGYSVSREKKESFPLTVTSAQKNPTAFYLCASSGYSEQFFGPGTRLTVL.

This clonotype showed up just a few times. The junction departs from germline at one end; a sequencing error may be responsible. The chain combines TRBV5-5 with TRBJ2-7, with D possibly matching TRBD1 (6 bases). The CDR3 has 14 residues. Germline CDR1 is SGHKS and CDR2 is YYEKEE (reference sequence). CDR3 nucleotide sequence: TGTGCCAGCAGCTTTACAGGACAGACCTACGAGCAGCACTTC. Its translation: CASSFTGQTYEQHF.

The V and J genes are TRBV19 and TRBJ2-3; possibly TRBD1 or TRBD2 for D (5 bases each). The CDR3 has 16 amino acids. CDR1 is LNHDA and CDR2 is SQIVND in the germline V gene (reference sequence). The V and J ends lost 5 bases and 1 base respectively, with 16 bases between them. The CDR3: CASSLALGGGTDTQYF. As DNA, the CDR3 is TGTGCCAGTAGTCTCGCTCTTGGGGGAGGCACAGATACGCAGTATTTT.

This clonotype has a handful of counts. The genes are TRBV20-1 and TRBJ2-5, with 10 bases identical to TRBD1. Trimming removed 0 bases from V and 5 bases from J; junction bases left unmatched: 6. Germline V gives CDR1 DFQATT, CDR2 SNEGSKA (reference sequence). The CDR3 runs to 15 residues. The CDR3 sequence: CSARDYDRGRETQYF. The CDR3 DNA reads TGCAGTGCTAGAGATTACGACAGGGGGCGGGAGACCCAGTACTTC.

The V and J genes are TRBV3-1 and TRBJ2-1; 12 bases agree with TRBD2. The germline gives CDR1 LGHDT, CDR2 YNNKEL (reference sequence). V gave up 0 bases and J gave up 4 bases; unmatched junction bases: 7. The CDR3 extends over 18 amino acids. The CDR3 region has the DNA TGTGCCAGCAGCCAAGAACTAGCGGGAGGTCTTGGTTACAATGAGCAGTTCTTC. It yields the protein CASSQELAGGLGYNEQFF.

In this sample, this clonotype turned up many times. The CDR3 DNA reads as TGTGCCAGCAGACGCCCGCCCTTTAGCGAGCAGTACTTC. Residues: CASRRPPFSEQYF. This chain connects TRBV6-2 or TRBV6-3 to TRBJ2-7; D is unresolved. The germline V gene has CDR1 MNHEY and CDR2 SVGEGT. This CDR3 is built from 13 residues. Trimming stripped 6 bases from V and 6 bases from J, with 15 bases between.

In this sample, this clonotype turned up a few times. V and J are TRBV27 and TRBJ2-1; D is undetermined. CDR3 length: 13 amino acids. Germline V gene sequence: CDR1 MNHEY, CDR2 SMNVEV (reference sequence). Trimming took off 4 bases at V and 8 bases at J, with 12 bases between the two ends. This chain's CDR3 is CASSSYSFDEQFF. As DNA, the CDR3 is TGTGCCAGCAGTTCTTACTCTTTCGATGAGCAGTTCTTC.

The chain links TRBV27 to TRBJ1-2, with 8 bases that match TRBD1. The CDR3 runs 14 residues. The germline gives CDR1 MNHEY, CDR2 SMNVEV (reference sequence). V lost 8 bases to trimming and J lost 4 bases; unmatched junction nucleotides: 9. CDR3 bases: TGTGCCAGCCGATCCACAGGGGGGGCCTATGGCTACACCTTC. Translating it yields CASRSTGGAYGYTF.

The chain carries TRBV5-4 and TRBJ1-1, with 11 nucleotides matching TRBD1. CDR3 length equals 15 residues. CDR1 SGHNT and CDR2 YYREEE come from the germline V gene (reference sequence). Trimming cost V 4 bases and J 3 bases; bases outside gene matches: 5. The CDR3 DNA is TGTGCCAGCAGCCTCCAGGACAGGGGGCACACTGAAGCTTTCTTT. Amino acids: CASSLQDRGHTEAFF.

The V call is TRBV7-9, the J call TRBJ2-2, with 10 bases fitting TRBD2. V lost 3 bases and J lost 5; bases outside the gene matches: 9. The germline V gene has CDR1 SEHNR and CDR2 FQNEAQ (reference sequence). The CDR3 has 17 amino acids. CDR3 loop: CASSLPASGRGTGELFF. CDR3 DNA sequence: TGTGCCAGCAGCTTGCCGGCTAGCGGGAGAGGTACCGGGGAGCTGTTTTTT.

The V and J genes are TRBV7-8 and TRBJ1-1; 9 nucleotides agree with TRBD1. The CDR3 sequence is 18 residues long. Germline assignment: CDR1 SGHVS and CDR2 FQNEAQ. With 5 bases clipped from V and 7 bases from J, the junction kept 20 bases outside the gene matches. The CDR3 protein is CASSPPRVATWTGVEAFF. The CDR3 bases are TGTGCCAGCAGCCCCCCGCGGGTCGCAACGTGGACAGGGGTTGAAGCTTTCTTT.

This clonotype was seen more than once but under ten times. The DNA of the CDR3 is TGTGCCAGCAGTTTCTCGTCGACTCAAGAGACCCAGTACTTC. Its protein product is CASSFSSTQETQYF. The rearrangement uses TRBV12-3 or TRBV12-4 and TRBJ2-5, with unresolved D. The CDR3 is 14 residues long. Deletions cut 3 bases from V and 2 bases from J, with 10 bases between.